Listed here are 17 T cell receptor beta chains from one sample, sequenced in a study of blood T cell repertoires in COVID-19. Some clones are missing from TCRdb's copy, which holds only in-frame ones; the method was immunoSEQ multiplex PCR. The sample gives over 350,000 clones, roughly 88% of which show up once; approximately 1.5% is in the top ten. The specimen sequenced was peripheral blood. These receptors originate from a woman younger than 45 with active or convalescent COVID-19.

This chain uses TRBV19 with TRBJ1-5; maybe TRBD1 (5 bases). The CDR3 sequence is 15 residues long. The V end lost 7 bases, the J end lost 0 bases, and 13 bases lay between the germline ends. CDR1 is LNHDA and CDR2 is SQIVND in the germline V gene (reference sequence). The CDR3, as DNA: TGTGCCAGTACCCGGGGACTTTCTAGCAATCAGCCCCAGCATTTT. It yields the protein CASTRGLSSNQPQHF.

This chain joins TRBV7-8 and TRBJ1-1; no definite D call. The V gene lost 8 bases and the J gene lost 1 base, with 11 bases spanning the gap. The CDR3 loop spans 13 amino acids. CDR1 and CDR2 (germline): SGHVS, FQNEAQ. The CDR3 sequence is CASLRNRNTEAFF. The CDR3 region has the DNA TGTGCCAGCCTGAGAAACAGGAACACTGAAGCTTTCTTT.

DNA of the CDR3: TGTGCCAGCAGCCCCGGGGGACTAGCGGGTTCCTACAATGAGCAGTTCTTC. Protein product: CASSPGGLAGSYNEQFF. V is TRBV7-7 and J is TRBJ2-1; 12 positions match TRBD2. The junction had 6 bases not matched to a gene; V was cut back by 5 bases and J by 1 base. This CDR3 has 17 amino acids. Germline assignment: CDR1 SSHAT and CDR2 FNYEAQ (reference sequence).

In DNA, the CDR3 is TGTGCCAGCAGCTTGTCCGGGAGGGAGCAGTTCTTC. Protein: CASSLSGREQFF. The rearrangement joins TRBV5-8 to TRBJ2-1; 7 nucleotides agree with TRBD2. The CDR3 extends over 12 amino acids. The germline CDR1 and CDR2 sequences are SGHTS and YDEGEE. The ends lost 1 base at V and 10 bases at J; junction bases unmatched: 2.

The DNA of the CDR3 is TGTGCCAGCAGTCCCTTCGGGTCGAACGGGGAGCTGTTTTTT. Translated, it gives CASSPFGSNGELFF. V usage is TRBV27 and J usage is TRBJ2-2; D unresolved. The germline V and J ends were trimmed by 5 bases and 7 bases, with 14 bases remaining between them. The germline V gene encodes CDR1 MNHEY and CDR2 SMNVEV (reference sequence). CDR3 size: 14 residues.

The table lists this clone with a count of one. The chain joins TRBV5-1 to TRBJ1-1; 8 bases match TRBD1. CDR1 and CDR2 (germline): SGHRS, YFSETQ. The CDR3 sequence is 17 residues long. V lost 0 bases, J lost 5 bases, and 12 bases stayed unmatched. CDR3 residues: CASSLGTLGQGGTEAFF. The CDR3 coding sequence is TGCGCCAGCAGCTTGGGGACCCTCGGACAGGGAGGGACTGAAGCTTTCTTT.

The chain combines TRBV2 with TRBJ2-7; 9 bases agree with TRBD1. V lost 4 bases and J lost 0; bases outside the gene matches: 4. Germline V gene data show CDR1 as SNHLY and CDR2 as FYNNEI. The CDR3 extends over 15 amino acids. The CDR3 is CASSGGTGLSYEQYF. The CDR3 DNA follows: TGTGCCAGCAGTGGTGGGACAGGGCTCTCCTACGAGCAGTACTTC.

The CDR3 here is CASSQDGGSEAFF. The CDR3 DNA reads as TGTGCCAGCAGCCAAGATGGCGGCAGTGAAGCTTTCTTT. The genes are TRBV3-1 (or the pseudogene TRBV3-2) and TRBJ1-1; no firm D call. The V gene lost 0 bases and the J gene lost 7 bases, with 9 bases spanning the gap. Per germline, CDR1 LGHDT and CDR2 YNNKEL (reference sequence). The CDR3 covers 13 residues.

V and J are TRBV10-2 and TRBJ2-7; 10 bases fit TRBD2. The CDR3 runs to 15 residues. V trimming: 5 bases; J trimming: 1 base; junction bases outside the gene matches: 5. Germline CDR1 is WSHSY and CDR2 is SAAADI. CDR3 nucleotides: TGCGCCAGCAGTTCTCTAGCGGGAGAATCCTACGAGCAGTACTTC. This gives the protein CASSSLAGESYEQYF.

This clone came up once. The sample holds other DNA sequences that translate to the same CDR3. J is TRBJ2-1 and V is TRBV19; 10 bases agree with TRBD2. The CDR3 extends over 14 amino acids. From germline, CDR1 is LNHDA and CDR2 SQIVND (reference sequence). V lost 3 bases to trimming and J lost 4 bases; unmatched junction nucleotides: 0. CDR3 DNA: TGTGCCAGTAGTATGACTAGCGGGTACAATGAGCAGTTCTTC. Protein: CASSMTSGYNEQFF.

The V call is TRBV7-2, the J call TRBJ2-3; 11 bases are shared with TRBD2. Germline V gives CDR1 SGHTA, CDR2 FQGNSA. V was pared by 3 bases and J by 10 bases, with 0 bases of the junction left unmatched. This CDR3 contains 12 residues. CDR3: CASSFSGRAQYF. The CDR3 nucleotides read TGTGCCAGCAGCTTTAGCGGGAGGGCGCAGTATTTT.

The V gene is TRBV11-2, the J gene TRBJ2-7; D is unclear. The germline V gene encodes CDR1 SGHAT and CDR2 FQNNGV. This CDR3 has 15 residues. Trimming shortened V by 3 bases and J by 0 bases, and 12 bases separated the two germline ends. DNA of the CDR3: TGTGCCAGCAGCTTTATCTTCTCCAGCTCCTACGAGCAGTACTTC. Encoded protein: CASSFIFSSSYEQYF.

This sequence joins TRBV2 and TRBJ2-3; D gene unclear. The CDR3 length is 15 residues. The ends were cut back, 2 bases at V and 1 base at J, with 10 bases in the middle. From germline, CDR1 is SNHLY and CDR2 FYNNEI. CDR3 sequence reads: CASSELTARTDTQYF. CDR3 bases: TGTGCCAGCAGTGAATTAACAGCCCGCACAGATACGCAGTATTTT. Based on the CDR3 plus reference TRBV2 and TRBJ2-3, the full variable domain is EPEVTQTPSHQVTQMGQEVILRCVPISNHLYFYWYRQILGQKVEFLVSFYNNEISEKSEIFDDQFSVERPDGSNFTLKIRSTKLEDSAMYFCASSELTARTDTQYFGPGTRLTVL.

This clone has a single count. The J gene is TRBJ1-4, the V gene TRBV27; 8 bases agree with TRBD1. This CDR3 has 16 residues. V gave up 4 bases and J gave up 4 bases; unmatched junction bases: 8. Germline-derived CDR1 and CDR2 are MNHEY and SMNVEV (reference sequence). In nucleotides, the CDR3 is TGTGCCAGCAGTTGGGGACCGGGACAGGATAATGAAAAACTGTTTTTT. Translation: CASSWGPGQDNEKLFF.

The chain is built from TRBV18 and TRBJ2-5; D is ambiguous. Trimming shortened V by 2 bases and J by 3 bases, and 7 bases separated the two germline ends. The CDR3 sequence is 13 residues long. The germline V gene has CDR1 KGHSH and CDR2 LQKENI. CDR3 in amino acids: CASSPGPKETQYF. The CDR3 bases are TGTGCCAGCTCACCAGGCCCAAAAGAGACCCAGTACTTC.

CDR3 DNA sequence: TGTGCCAGCAGTGTTCCAGGGGACTATGGCTACACCTTC. Encoded protein: CASSVPGDYGYTF. The chain carries TRBV2 and TRBJ1-2, with D possibly being TRBD1 (6 bases). The CDR3 runs 13 residues. V lost 4 bases, J lost 3 bases, and 9 bases lay in between. CDR1 and CDR2 from the germline V gene are SNHLY and FYNNEI.

The V gene is TRBV2, the J gene TRBJ2-3; 9 nucleotides line up with TRBD1. CDR3 length: 13 amino acids. V shed 7 bases and J 6 bases; nucleotides not matched to a gene: 5. Germline CDR1 is SNHLY and CDR2 is FYNNEI. The CDR3, as DNA: TGTGCCAGCAATAACAGGGGGCCGGATACGCAGTATTTT. This encodes CASNNRGPDTQYF.